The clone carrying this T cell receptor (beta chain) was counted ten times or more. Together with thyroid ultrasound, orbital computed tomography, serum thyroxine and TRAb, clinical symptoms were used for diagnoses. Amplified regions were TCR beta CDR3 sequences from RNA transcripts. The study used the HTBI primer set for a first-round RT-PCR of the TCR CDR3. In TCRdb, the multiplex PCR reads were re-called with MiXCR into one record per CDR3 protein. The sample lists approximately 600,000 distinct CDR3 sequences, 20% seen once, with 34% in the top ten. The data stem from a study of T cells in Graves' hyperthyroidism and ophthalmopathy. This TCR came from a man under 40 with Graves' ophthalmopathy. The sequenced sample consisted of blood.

CDR3 sequence: CASSHTATAPITFF. The CDR3 bases are TGTGCCAGCTCACACACCGCAACAGCTCCTATAACTTTCTTT. The rearrangement uses TRBV18 and TRBJ1-1; D is ambiguous. V was clipped by 4 bases and J by 12 bases, with 21 bases between them. Germline assignment: CDR1 KGHSH and CDR2 LQKENI. CDR3 size: 14 residues.